This T cell receptor (beta chain) was recorded in a study of radiotherapy plus CTLA-4 blockade in lung cancer (dated by TCRdb to 2016 to 2019). Broadly, across the study: Objective responses occurred in approximately 19% of enrolled patients, and just over 30% achieved disease control. The full study reports these points: After treatment with radiotherapy and ipilimumab, TCR clones that originated in tumors expanded in peripheral blood. Early dynamic changes in blood T cell clones, together with increased serum interferon-beta after radiation, were reported as the strongest predictors of response.

Library prep was done by the immunoSEQ multiplex PCR assay. The immuneACCESS repertoire file appears here via TCRdb, limited to in-frame rearrangements. These files lack a portion of the clones; in checked studies, under half of the deficit traces to unresolved V genes, and the cause of the others is not known. The sample includes some 70,000 clones, with roughly 85% observed a single time. The ten top clones hold 10% of the sample. This clone was seen just once. Its binding antigen is unknown. The record has no base qualities; no much larger clone is one base away. Focal radiation therapy combined with CTLA-4 blockade (ipilimumab) was tested in patients with chemo-refractory metastatic non-small-cell lung cancer. The TCR comes from a human donor with non-small cell lung cancer who had a complete response to radiotherapy plus ipilimumab. Sample: peripheral blood, taken from a patient treated with radiotherapy plus ipilimumab.

The bases read TGTGCCAGCAGTACGACTCTCAGGGGGACTGAAGCTTTCTTT. The resulting protein is CASSTTLRGTEAFF. The chain joins TRBV6-5 to TRBJ1-1; 7 central bases correspond to TRBD1. The germline V gene supplies CDR1 MNHEY and CDR2 SVGAGI. The germline V and J ends show losses of 5 bases and 5 bases respectively, and no gene match explains 8 bases of the junction. CDR3 length: 14 amino acids, cysteine to phenylalanine. Only the CDR3 region is kept as DNA, spanning 42 bases read in frame from base 1.